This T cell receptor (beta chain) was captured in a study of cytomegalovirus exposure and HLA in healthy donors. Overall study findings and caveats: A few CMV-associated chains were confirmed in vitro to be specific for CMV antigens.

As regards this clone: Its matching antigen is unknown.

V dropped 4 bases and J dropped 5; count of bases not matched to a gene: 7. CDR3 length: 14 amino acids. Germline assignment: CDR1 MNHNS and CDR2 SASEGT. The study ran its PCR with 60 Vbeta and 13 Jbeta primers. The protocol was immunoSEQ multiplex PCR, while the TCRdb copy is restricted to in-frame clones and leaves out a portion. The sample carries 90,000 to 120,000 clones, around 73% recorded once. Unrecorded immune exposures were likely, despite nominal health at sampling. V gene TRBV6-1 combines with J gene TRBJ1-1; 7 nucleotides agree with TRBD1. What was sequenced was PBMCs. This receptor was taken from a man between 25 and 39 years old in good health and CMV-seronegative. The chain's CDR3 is CASSARRGWTEAFF. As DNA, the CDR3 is TGTGCCAGCAGTGCCCGCAGGGGGTGGACTGAAGCTTTCTTT.